This T cell receptor (beta chain) was recovered during a study of blood T cell repertoires in COVID-19. Trimming pared 1 base from V and 1 base from J, leaving 17 bases between. Germline V gives CDR1 LNHNV, CDR2 YYDKDF (reference sequence). This CDR3 spans 17 amino acids. Profiling relied on immunoSEQ multiplex PCR, and the TCRdb table lists in-frame clones only, not all of them. The repertoire includes tens of thousands of clones, roughly 75% of them detected once, and approximately 4% sits in the top ten. The clonotype originates from a woman in her forties or fifties with acute or convalescent COVID-19. The sequencing input was peripheral blood. The chain employs TRBV15 and TRBJ2-7; weak D call: TRBD2 (5 bases). CDR3 nucleotides: TGTGCCACCAGCAGAGTTACGGGGAATCCCCCGTCCTACGAGCAGTACTTC. Translated, it gives CATSRVTGNPPSYEQYF.